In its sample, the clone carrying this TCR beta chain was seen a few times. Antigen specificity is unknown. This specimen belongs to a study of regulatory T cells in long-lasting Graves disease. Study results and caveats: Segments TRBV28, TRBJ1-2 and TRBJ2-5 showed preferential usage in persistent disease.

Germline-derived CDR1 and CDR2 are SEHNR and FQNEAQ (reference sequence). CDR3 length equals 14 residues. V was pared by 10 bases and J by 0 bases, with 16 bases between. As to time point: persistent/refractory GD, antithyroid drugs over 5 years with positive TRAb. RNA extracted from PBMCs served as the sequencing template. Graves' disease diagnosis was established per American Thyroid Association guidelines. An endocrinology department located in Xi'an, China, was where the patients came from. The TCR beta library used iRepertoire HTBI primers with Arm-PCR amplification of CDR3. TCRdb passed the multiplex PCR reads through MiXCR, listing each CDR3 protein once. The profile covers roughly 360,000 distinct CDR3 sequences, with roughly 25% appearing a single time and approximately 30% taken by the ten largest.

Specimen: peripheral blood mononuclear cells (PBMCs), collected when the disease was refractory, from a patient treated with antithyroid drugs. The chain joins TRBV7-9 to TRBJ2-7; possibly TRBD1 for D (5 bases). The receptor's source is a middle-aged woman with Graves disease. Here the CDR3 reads CATKGYQNSYEQYF. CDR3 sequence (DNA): TGTGCCACCAAGGGGTACCAAAACTCCTACGAGCAGTACTTC.